This T cell receptor (beta chain) was profiled in a study of blood T cells in healthy people across ages. Study-level information: About one barcoded beta molecule per two T cells was the capture yield of template switching. Overall study findings and caveats: Both naive CD4+ cell counts and diversity were greater in long-lived donors than in aged donors. Estimated diversity across one million T cells was deemed an underestimate.

Whenever a sample was processed, at least 7 million PBMCs were isolated. The second PCR ran about 7 to 12 cycles with a sample-barcoded 5' primer and J-beta primers. MiXCR, run by TCRdb on the 5' RACE reads, gives a single entry per CDR3 protein. The sample includes 1.5 million to 2 million distinct CDR3 sequences, approximately 28% of them seen just once. This clonotype was picked up a small number of times. What it binds is not known. V was cut by 7 bases and J by 0 bases, with 11 bases left in between. The V gene's germline CDR1 is SNHLY and CDR2 FYNNEI. The CDR3 length is 14 residues. The source material was blood. The receptor was isolated from a woman under 40 in good health. The V call is TRBV2, the J call TRBJ2-3; D not resolved. This CDR3 is CASMYDGSTDTQYF. In DNA form, the CDR3 reads TGTGCCAGCATGTACGACGGGAGCACAGATACGCAGTATTTT. Full variable domain (outside the CDR3, taken from reference TRBV2 and TRBJ2-3): EPEVTQTPSHQVTQMGQEVILRCVPISNHLYFYWYRQILGQKVEFLVSFYNNEISEKSEIFDDQFSVERPDGSNFTLKIRSTKLEDSAMYFCASMYDGSTDTQYFGPGTRLTVL.